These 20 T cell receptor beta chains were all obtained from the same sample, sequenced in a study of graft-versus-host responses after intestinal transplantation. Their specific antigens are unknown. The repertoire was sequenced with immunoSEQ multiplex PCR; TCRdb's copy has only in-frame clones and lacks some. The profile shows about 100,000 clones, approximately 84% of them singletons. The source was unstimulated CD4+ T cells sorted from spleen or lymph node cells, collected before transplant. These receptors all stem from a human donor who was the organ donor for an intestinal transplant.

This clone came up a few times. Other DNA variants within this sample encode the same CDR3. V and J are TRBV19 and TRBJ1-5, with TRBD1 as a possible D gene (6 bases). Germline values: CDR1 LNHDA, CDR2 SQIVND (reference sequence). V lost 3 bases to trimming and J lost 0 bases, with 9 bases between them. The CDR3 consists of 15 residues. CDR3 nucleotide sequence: TGTGCCAGTAGTATTGGAGGGGGTAGCAATCAGCCCCAGCATTTT. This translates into CASSIGGGSNQPQHF.

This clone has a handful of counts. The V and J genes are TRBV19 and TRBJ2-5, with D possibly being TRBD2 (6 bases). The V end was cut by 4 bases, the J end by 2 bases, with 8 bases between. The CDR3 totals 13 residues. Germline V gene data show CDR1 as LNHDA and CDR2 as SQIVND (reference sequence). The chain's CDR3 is CASSTGTQETQYF. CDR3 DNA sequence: TGTGCCAGTAGTACTGGGACTCAAGAGACCCAGTACTTC.

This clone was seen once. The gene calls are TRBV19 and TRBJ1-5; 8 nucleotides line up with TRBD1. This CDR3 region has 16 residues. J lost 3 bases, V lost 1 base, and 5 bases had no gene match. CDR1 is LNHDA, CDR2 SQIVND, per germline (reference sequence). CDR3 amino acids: CASSIGGTGINQPQHF. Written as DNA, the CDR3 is TGTGCCAGTAGTATAGGCGGGACAGGCATCAATCAGCCCCAGCATTTT.

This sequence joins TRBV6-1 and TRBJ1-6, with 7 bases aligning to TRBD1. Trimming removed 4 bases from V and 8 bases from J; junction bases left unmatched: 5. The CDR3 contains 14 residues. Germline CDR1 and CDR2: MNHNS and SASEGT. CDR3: CASSGIGGDSPLHF. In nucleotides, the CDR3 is TGTGCCAGCAGTGGAATAGGGGGCGATTCACCCCTCCACTTT.

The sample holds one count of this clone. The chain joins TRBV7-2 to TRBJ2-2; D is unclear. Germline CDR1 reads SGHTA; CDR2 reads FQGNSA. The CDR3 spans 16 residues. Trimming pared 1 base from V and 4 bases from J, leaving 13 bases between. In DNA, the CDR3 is TGTGCCAGCAGCTTAGTAAATCCCCCGGGCACCGGGGAGCTGTTTTTT. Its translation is CASSLVNPPGTGELFF. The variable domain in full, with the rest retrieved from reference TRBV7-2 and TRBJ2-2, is GAGVSQSPSNKVTEKGKDVELRCDPISGHTALYWYRQSLGQGLEFLIYFQGNSAPDKSGLPSDRFSAERTGGSVSTLTIQRTQQEDSAVYLCASSLVNPPGTGELFFGEGSRLTVL.

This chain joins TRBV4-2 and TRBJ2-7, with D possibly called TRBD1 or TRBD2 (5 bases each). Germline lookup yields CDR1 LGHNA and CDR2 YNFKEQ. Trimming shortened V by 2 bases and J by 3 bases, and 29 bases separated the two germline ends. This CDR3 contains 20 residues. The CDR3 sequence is CASSQNALFLPGRWFYEQYF. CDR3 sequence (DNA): TGTGCCAGCAGCCAAAACGCTCTGTTCCTACCGGGACGTTGGTTCTACGAGCAGTACTTC.

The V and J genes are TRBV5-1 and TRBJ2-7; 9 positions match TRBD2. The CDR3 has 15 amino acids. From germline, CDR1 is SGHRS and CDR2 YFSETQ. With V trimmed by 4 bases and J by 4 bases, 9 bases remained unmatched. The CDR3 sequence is CASSGELAGRYEQYF. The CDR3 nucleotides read TGCGCCAGCAGCGGAGAGCTAGCGGGGAGATACGAGCAGTACTTC.

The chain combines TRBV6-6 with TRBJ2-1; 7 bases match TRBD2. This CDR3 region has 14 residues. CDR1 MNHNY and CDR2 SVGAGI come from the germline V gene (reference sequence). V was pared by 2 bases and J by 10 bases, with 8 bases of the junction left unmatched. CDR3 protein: CASSYLPGGSEQFF. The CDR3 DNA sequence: TGTGCCAGCAGTTACCTCCCGGGGGGTTCGGAGCAGTTCTTC.

CDR3 amino acids: CASTGRDRIATNEKLFF. The CDR3 coding sequence is TGTGCCAGCACCGGACGAGACAGGATTGCAACTAATGAAAAACTGTTTTTT. This chain connects TRBV28 to TRBJ1-4; tentative D call: TRBD1 (6 bases). The CDR3 length is 17 residues. V was trimmed by 7 bases and J by 0 bases, leaving 18 bases between them. The germline gives CDR1 MDHEN, CDR2 SYDVKM.

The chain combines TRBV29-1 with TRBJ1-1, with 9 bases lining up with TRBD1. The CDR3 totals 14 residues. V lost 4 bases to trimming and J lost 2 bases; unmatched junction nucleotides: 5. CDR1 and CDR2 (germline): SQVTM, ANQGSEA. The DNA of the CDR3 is TGCAGCGTTGCGCACAGGGGGCGAAACACTGAAGCTTTCTTT. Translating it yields CSVAHRGRNTEAFF.

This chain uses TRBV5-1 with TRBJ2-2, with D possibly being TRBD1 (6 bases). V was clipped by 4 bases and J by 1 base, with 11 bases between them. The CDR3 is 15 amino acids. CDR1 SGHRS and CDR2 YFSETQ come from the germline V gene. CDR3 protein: CASSAYRENTGELFF. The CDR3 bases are TGCGCCAGCAGCGCCTACAGGGAGAACACCGGGGAGCTGTTTTTT.

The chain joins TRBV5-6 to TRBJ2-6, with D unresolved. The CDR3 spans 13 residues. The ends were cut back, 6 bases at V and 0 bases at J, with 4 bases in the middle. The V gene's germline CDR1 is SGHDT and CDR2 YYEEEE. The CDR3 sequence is CASTYSGANVLTF. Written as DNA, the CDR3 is TGTGCCAGCACATACTCTGGGGCCAACGTCCTGACTTTC.

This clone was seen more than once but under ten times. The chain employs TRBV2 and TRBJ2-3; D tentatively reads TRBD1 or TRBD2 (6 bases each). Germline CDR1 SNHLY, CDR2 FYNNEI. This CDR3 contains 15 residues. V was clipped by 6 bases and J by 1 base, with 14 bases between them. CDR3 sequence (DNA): TGTGCCAGCAGCGGGGAGGCAGGGGGCACAGATACGCAGTATTTT. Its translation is CASSGEAGGTDTQYF.

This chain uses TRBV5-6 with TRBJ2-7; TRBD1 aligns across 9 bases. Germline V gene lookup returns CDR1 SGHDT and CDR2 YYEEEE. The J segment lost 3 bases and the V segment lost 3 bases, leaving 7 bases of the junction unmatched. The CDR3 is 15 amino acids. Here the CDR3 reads CASSYSGTGSYEQYF. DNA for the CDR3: TGTGCCAGCAGCTATTCCGGGACAGGGAGCTACGAGCAGTACTTC.

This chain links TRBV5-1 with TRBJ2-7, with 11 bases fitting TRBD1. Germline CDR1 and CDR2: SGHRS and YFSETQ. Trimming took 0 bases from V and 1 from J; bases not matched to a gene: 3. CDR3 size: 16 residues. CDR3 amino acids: CASSLEGQGGSYEQYF. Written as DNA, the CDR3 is TGCGCCAGCAGCTTGGAGGGACAGGGGGGATCCTACGAGCAGTACTTC.

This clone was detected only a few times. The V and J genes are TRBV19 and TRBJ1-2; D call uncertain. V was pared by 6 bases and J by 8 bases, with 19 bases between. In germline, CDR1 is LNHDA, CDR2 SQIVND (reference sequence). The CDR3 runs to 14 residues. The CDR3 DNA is TGTGCCAGTAGCCCCGTATCGGGTAGCCAAGGCTACACCTTC. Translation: CASSPVSGSQGYTF.

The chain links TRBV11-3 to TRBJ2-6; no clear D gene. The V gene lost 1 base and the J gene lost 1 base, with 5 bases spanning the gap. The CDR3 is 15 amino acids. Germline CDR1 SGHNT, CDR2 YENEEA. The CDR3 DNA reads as TGTGCCAGCAGCTTAGGGGGTTCTGGGGCCAACGTCCTGACTTTC. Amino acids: CASSLGGSGANVLTF.

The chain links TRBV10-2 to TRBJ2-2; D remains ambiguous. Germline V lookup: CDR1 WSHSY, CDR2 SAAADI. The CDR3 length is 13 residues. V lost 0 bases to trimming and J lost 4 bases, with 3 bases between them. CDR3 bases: TGCGCCAGCAGTGAGTCGACCACCGGGGAGCTGTTTTTT. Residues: CASSESTTGELFF.

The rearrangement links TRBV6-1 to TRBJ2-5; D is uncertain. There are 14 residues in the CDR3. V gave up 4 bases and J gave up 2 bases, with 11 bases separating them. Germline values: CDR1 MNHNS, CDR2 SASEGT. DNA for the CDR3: TGTGCCAGCAGTGTTATGGCAGCACAAGAGACCCAGTACTTC. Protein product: CASSVMAAQETQYF.

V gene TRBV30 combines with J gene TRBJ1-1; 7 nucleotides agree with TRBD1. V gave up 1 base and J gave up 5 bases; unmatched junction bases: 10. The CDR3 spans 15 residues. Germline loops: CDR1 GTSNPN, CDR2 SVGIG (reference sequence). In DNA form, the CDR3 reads TGTGCCTGGAGTGGGAACAGGGGAAGGAGGACTGAAGCTTTCTTT. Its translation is CAWSGNRGRRTEAFF.